The present TCR beta chain was sequenced within a study of T cells in Graves' hyperthyroidism and ophthalmopathy. Remarks on this clonotype: Antigen unknown.

RNA transcripts gave rise to amplified TCR beta CDR3 regions. When the TCR CDR3 underwent first-round RT-PCR, the HTBI primer set was used. TCRdb recomputed calls from the multiplex PCR reads with MiXCR, one row per CDR3 protein. The sample holds hundreds of thousands of distinct CDR3 sequences, about 20% seen once. Germline-derived CDR1 and CDR2 are MGHRA and YSYEKL. V was shortened by 6 bases and J by 8 bases, with 19 bases between the two germline ends. This CDR3 has 15 amino acids. Study findings and constraints: Among thyroid clonotypes expanded above 0.001, most also appeared in blood.

The sample comprised blood. The V call is TRBV4-1, the J call TRBJ1-4, with a possible D match to TRBD1 (5 bases). This clonotype was obtained from a man aged 25-45 years with Graves' ophthalmopathy. The CDR3 DNA reads as TGCGCCAGCAGTCCGGGGGGGAGCCTTAGGGAAAAACTGTTTTTT. It is translated as CASSPGGSLREKLFF.